This entry features one T cell receptor beta chain sequence. This clone was picked up a small number of times. The antigen this receptor binds is unknown. One base away there is no much larger clone; base qualities are not given. This specimen comes from a study of CD8+ T cells in alopecia areata (dated by TCRdb to the late 2010s). Context from the whole study: The treated patients, all with moderate-to-severe alopecia areata, were enrolled in an open-label pilot trial of oral tofacitinib given at 5 to 10 mg twice daily. Patients received tofacitinib for 6 to 18 months and were then followed off drug for 6 months to check for delayed response and recurrence. Disease severity in treated patients was measured with the SALT score, which quantifies the percentage of affected scalp surface area. In both human patients and the C3H/HeJ mouse model, the study applied high-throughput TCRbeta sequencing to look at T cell clonal expansion in alopecia areata. On the human side, TCRbeta sequencing was run on scalp tissue and on sorted CD4+ and CD8+ peripheral blood T cells from healthy controls and from alopecia areata patients with either patchy or totalis/universalis disease. Tofacitinib-treated patients had biopsies at baseline and at 4 and 24 weeks of treatment, with a later scalp biopsy in several patients. Clonality in the scalp was compared among normal scalp (n=4), patchy alopecia areata scalp (n=8), and alopecia totalis/universalis scalp (n=8). RNA was obtained with the PAXgene miRNA kit for fixed scalp, the miRNeasy kit for PBMCs, and the RNeasy kit for mouse skin. immunoSEQ multiplex PCR using 35 Vbeta forward primers and 13 Jbeta reverse primers was used to amplify TCRbeta CDR3 regions. What the study reported, not specific to this receptor: Resident alphabeta T cells in normal human skin are also sequenced, complicating scalp TCR repertoire analysis, unlike mouse skin dominated by gammadelta T cells. Lesional scalp, especially in alopecia totalis/universalis, showed higher clonality and more expanded CD8+ clones than normal scalp, suggesting antigenic drive. Tofacitinib significantly decreased scalp clonality and the number of expanded CD8+ clones among the top 100 scalp clones. Many expanded lesional clones were found to persist in scalp and blood during tofacitinib treatment, and relapse after treatment cessation may be partly explained by this persistence. The treated cohort was small, with a single nonresponder, so links between baseline CD8+ expansion and response need larger studies. Compared with mice, TCR sequences shared between patients were less clear, possibly partly because of HLA diversity across the patient population.

The CDR1 and CDR2 encoded by the germline V gene (reference sequence) are GTSNPN and SVGIG. Trimming accounts for 3 bases at V and 4 bases at J, while the number of junction bases matched to no gene is 8. The CDR3 sequence holds 16 residues, the cysteine and phenylalanine included. Just CDR3 DNA is preserved here, 48 bases in frame from base 1. Library construction relied on the immunoSEQ multiplex PCR assay. RNA was extracted from all samples and reverse transcribed into cDNA as template for TCR sequencing. SuperScript III was used to make first-strand cDNA, primed with a 2:1 mix of oligo-dT and random hexamers. A synthetic immune receptor repertoire was used to gauge amplification bias, and whatever bias remained was removed computationally. The paper's processing steps were these. Raw reads were preprocessed for error removal, and CDR3 was defined according to IMGT conventions as running from the conserved cysteine to phenylalanine. Clonality was computed as 1 minus the Shannon entropy, with the entropy normalized by log2 of the number of productive unique TCRs. Whether scalp clones were CD4 or CD8 was inferred by matching scalp TCRbeta sequences against CD4 and CD8 repertoires sorted from blood. TCRdb re-hosts the immuneACCESS table, in-frame sequences only. Its copies lack some clones; in the studies checked, an unresolved V gene accounts for under half of them, and the cause for the rest is not known. V, J and clone size were drawn from that table, and D and trimming were deduced from the DNA. For this sample the table gives fewer than 250,000 clones, of which around two fifths were detected only once. The top ten constitute around 0.48% of the sample.

The sample's treatment or condition, from its label and the paper: oral pan-JAK inhibitor, 5-10 mg twice daily. From alopecia areata patients, peripheral blood was collected along with lesional scalp punch biopsies. After PBMCs were isolated by density centrifugation and stained for CD3, CD4 and CD8, a FACSAria was used to sort CD4+ and CD8+ T cells. The sequence links TRBV30 to TRBJ2-1; TRBD1 fits 11 bases in the junction. The specimen was CD4+ T cells sorted from blood, collected at approximately week 30, from a patient treated with tofacitinib. The TCR sequence derives from a human donor with alopecia areata. The DNA reads TGTGCCTGGAGAAAAACAGGGACAGGGGGATACAATGAGCAGTTCTTC. Its translation reads: CAWRKTGTGGYNEQFF. When the CDR3 is completed using the reference TRBV30 and TRBJ2-1 genes on either side, the full variable domain is SQTIHQWPATLVQPVGSPLSLECTVEGTSNPNLYWYRQAAGRGLQLLFYSVGIGQISSEVPQNLSASRPQDRQFILSSKKLLLSDSGFYLCAWRKTGTGGYNEQFFGPGTRLTVL.